This entry features one TCR beta chain sequence. Per the original data handling: Quantification of nucleated cells was approximated via reference gene primer amplification. Assay: immunoSEQ multiplex PCR; the TCRdb copy retains only in-frame clones and omits some. The DNA was the basis for D and trimming; V, J and clone size are from that table. The table has 150,000 to 170,000 clones, about 80% seen once. The sample comes from a study of blood T cell repertoires in COVID-19. Study in general: The United States, Italy and Spain supplied acute and convalescent COVID-19 samples.

Germline V lookup: CDR1 MGHRA, CDR2 YSYEKL. CDR3 length: 14 amino acids. V lost 1 base to trimming and J lost 4 bases, with 10 bases between them. Enrolled during active infection, Seattle patients were then followed longitudinally. The rearrangement uses TRBV4-1 and TRBJ1-2; D unresolved. This TCR was recovered from a woman aged 55-69 years with COVID-19, enrolled during active disease. Sequenced input: peripheral blood. The CDR3 spells CASSQVGDTYGYTF. The CDR3 DNA reads TGCGCCAGCAGCCAAGTCGGTGACACCTATGGCTACACCTTC.